These 23 T cell receptor beta chains share one sample of origin, sequenced in a study of cytomegalovirus exposure and HLA in healthy donors. The PCR was carried out with 60 Vbeta primers and 13 Jbeta primers. Method: immunoSEQ multiplex PCR; TCRdb's copy keeps in-frame clones and lacks some. Among tens of thousands of clones listed, around 80% were seen once. Sequenced input: PBMCs. The receptors stem from a man aged 35 to 55 in good health and CMV-seronegative.

V is TRBV6-5 and J is TRBJ2-3; TRBD2 matches at 7 bases. This CDR3 comprises 14 residues. Germline V lookup: CDR1 MNHEY, CDR2 SVGAGI. The ends lost 6 bases at V and 3 bases at J; junction bases unmatched: 6. For the CDR3, the DNA is TGTGCCAGCAGCCGGGGGGATAATACAGATACGCAGTATTTT. Its translation: CASSRGDNTDTQYF.

The chain is built from TRBV5-8 and TRBJ1-5; tentative D call: TRBD1 (5 bases). Trimming left V 4 bases short and J 7 bases short, with 12 bases between. Germline V gene sequence: CDR1 SGHTS, CDR2 YDEGEE. The CDR3 spans 13 residues. The CDR3 loop is CASSLEPGQPQHF. Written as DNA, the CDR3 is TGTGCCAGCAGCCTGGAACCAGGGCAGCCCCAGCATTTT.

CDR3 sequence: CASSEGRNQPQHF. The DNA for the CDR3 is TGTGCCAGCAGTGAAGGCAGGAATCAGCCCCAGCATTTT. The V gene is TRBV6-4, the J gene TRBJ1-5; D is unclear. V was trimmed by 3 bases and J by 4 bases, leaving 7 bases between them. CDR1 and CDR2 (germline): MRHNA, SNTAGT. This CDR3 is 13 amino acids long.

The chain couples TRBV18 to TRBJ2-1, with 8 positions matching TRBD2. The CDR3 is made up of 16 amino acids. The junction had 11 bases not matched to a gene; V was cut back by 3 bases and J by 7 bases. CDR1 is KGHSH, CDR2 LQKENI, per germline. The CDR3 protein is CASSPPWEAGANEQFF. In DNA form, the CDR3 reads TGTGCCAGCTCACCCCCCTGGGAAGCGGGAGCAAATGAGCAGTTCTTC.

In this sample, this clone is medium-sized. The chain employs TRBV27 and TRBJ2-7, with 7 nucleotides matching TRBD1. J lost 2 bases, V lost 4 bases, and 5 bases had no gene match. Germline V CDR1 and CDR2: MNHEY, SMNVEV (reference sequence). The CDR3 totals 14 residues. In DNA form, the CDR3 reads TGTGCCAGCAGTTACGACAGGGTCACCTACGAGCAGTACTTC. This codes for CASSYDRVTYEQYF.

V usage is TRBV29-1 and J usage is TRBJ2-7, with a possible D match to TRBD2 (6 bases). With 4 bases removed from V and 3 bases from J, the gap between germline ends came to 10 bases. Germline CDR1 reads SQVTM; CDR2 reads ANQGSEA. CDR3 length: 12 amino acids. The CDR3 nucleotides read TGCAGCGTTGGTTGGGGGGACTACGAGCAGTACTTC. The encoded protein is CSVGWGDYEQYF.

The chain recombines TRBV18 with TRBJ1-6; tentatively, D is TRBD1 (6 bases). CDR1 and CDR2 (germline): KGHSH, LQKENI. The CDR3 sequence is 14 residues long. Trimming shortened V by 6 bases and J by 4 bases, and 10 bases separated the two germline ends. The CDR3 protein is CASSLQGYNSPLHF. CDR3 DNA: TGTGCCAGCTCCCTACAGGGATATAATTCACCCCTCCACTTT. Full variable domain (remainder filled in from reference TRBV18 and TRBJ1-6): NAGVMQNPRHLVRRRGQEARLRCSPMKGHSHVYWYRQLPEEGLKFMVYLQKENIIDESGMPKERFSAEFPKEGPSILRIQQVVRGDSAAYFCASSLQGYNSPLHFGNGTRLTVT.

In its sample, this clone was seen once. The CDR3 loop is CSAGESYGYTF. The CDR3 bases are TGCAGCGCCGGGGAAAGCTATGGCTACACCTTC. The chain is built from TRBV29-1 and TRBJ1-2, with D uncertain. The V end was cut by 7 bases, the J end by 4 bases, with 10 bases between. Germline lookup yields CDR1 SQVTM and CDR2 ANQGSEA. The CDR3 consists of 11 residues.

The V gene is TRBV27, the J gene TRBJ1-5; 10 positions agree with TRBD1. V was pared by 5 bases and J by 8 bases, with 6 bases of the junction left unmatched. From germline, CDR1 is MNHEY and CDR2 SMNVEV (reference sequence). This CDR3 has 14 amino acids. CDR3 nucleotide sequence: TGTGCCAGCAGTGGACAGGGGGATGTTAAGCCCCAGCATTTT. Amino acid sequence: CASSGQGDVKPQHF.

Details on this clone: A junction end diverges from the germline sequence, so it may reflect a read error. The chain combines TRBV7-9 with TRBJ2-5, with 7 bases aligning to TRBD2. Germline V gives CDR1 SEHNR, CDR2 FQNEAQ (reference sequence). CDR3 length equals 14 residues. In nucleotides, the CDR3 is TGTTCCAGCAGCTTAGCCGGGGGGCAAGAGACCCAGTACTTC. Protein product: CSSSLAGGQETQYF.

The chain couples TRBV7-9 to TRBJ2-1; D is undetermined. V was shortened by 5 bases and J by 6 bases, with 8 bases between the two germline ends. CDR1 is SEHNR and CDR2 is FQNEAQ in the germline V gene (reference sequence). The CDR3 runs 12 residues. CDR3 DNA sequence: TGTGCCAGCAGCGGATACAGCAATGAGCAGTTCTTC. It translates to CASSGYSNEQFF.

The chain couples TRBV10-2 to TRBJ1-6, with TRBD1 as a possible D gene (5 bases). The CDR3 contains 17 residues. Looked up from germline, CDR1 is WSHSY and CDR2 is SAAADI. The V and J ends lost 3 bases and 8 bases respectively, with 20 bases between them. This chain's CDR3 is CASSDRQGGFVDSPLHF. The CDR3 nucleotides read TGCGCCAGCAGTGATCGGCAGGGAGGCTTTGTGGATTCACCCCTCCACTTT.

The V gene is TRBV7-9, the J gene TRBJ1-6; D uncertain. Germline CDR1 SEHNR, CDR2 FQNEAQ (reference sequence). V was clipped by 2 bases and J by 10 bases, with 12 bases between them. This CDR3 is 14 amino acids long. CDR3 nucleotides: TGTGCCAGCAGCTTATCCGGGTCGGGATCACCCCTCCACTTT. Its protein product is CASSLSGSGSPLHF.

The chain uses TRBV2 and TRBJ2-3; D possibly corresponds to TRBD1 (6 bases). V lost 4 bases, J lost 0 bases, and 11 bases lay in between. The CDR3 is 15 amino acids. CDR1 is SNHLY, CDR2 FYNNEI, per germline. Here the CDR3 reads CASSGGQHSTDTQYF. In nucleotides, the CDR3 is TGTGCCAGCAGTGGAGGACAGCATAGCACAGATACGCAGTATTTT. The whole variable domain, remainder taken from reference TRBV2 and TRBJ2-3, is EPEVTQTPSHQVTQMGQEVILRCVPISNHLYFYWYRQILGQKVEFLVSFYNNEISEKSEIFDDQFSVERPDGSNFTLKIRSTKLEDSAMYFCASSGGQHSTDTQYFGPGTRLTVL.

The J gene is TRBJ1-2, the V gene TRBV2, with D possibly being TRBD1 (6 bases). Germline loops: CDR1 SNHLY, CDR2 FYNNEI. Trimming pared 6 bases from V and 2 bases from J, leaving 10 bases between. The CDR3 runs 13 residues. CDR3: CASRSTGNYGYTF. In nucleotides, the CDR3 is TGTGCCAGCAGATCGACAGGCAACTATGGCTACACCTTC.

The chain employs TRBV6-5 and TRBJ2-3, with 8 bases fitting TRBD1. V was pared by 2 bases and J by 3 bases, with 4 bases of the junction left unmatched. The CDR3 runs to 15 residues. Germline values: CDR1 MNHEY, CDR2 SVGAGI. CDR3 nucleotides: TGTGCCAGCAGTTACGGACAGGGCGGTACAGATACGCAGTATTTT. Translated, it gives CASSYGQGGTDTQYF.

This clone was seen a few times. The chain uses TRBV5-6 and TRBJ2-6, with D tentatively TRBD1 (6 bases). The CDR3 length is 15 residues. Trimming stripped 4 bases from V and 4 bases from J, with 12 bases between. Germline V CDR1 and CDR2: SGHDT, YYEEEE. CDR3: CASSRRQAGANVLTF. CDR3 sequence (DNA): TGTGCCAGCAGCCGGAGACAGGCGGGGGCCAACGTCCTGACTTTC. The full variable domain, completed using reference TRBV5-6 and TRBJ2-6, is DAGVTQSPTHLIKTRGQQVTLRCSPKSGHDTVSWYQQALGQGPQFIFQYYEEEERQRGNFPDRFSGHQFPNYSSELNVNALLLGDSALYLCASSRRQAGANVLTFGAGSRLTVL.

The rearrangement links TRBV11-2 to TRBJ2-3; D is unresolved. CDR3 length: 13 amino acids. The ends were cut back, 3 bases at V and 0 bases at J, with 4 bases in the middle. CDR1 and CDR2 from the germline V gene are SGHAT and FQNNGV. The CDR3 loop reads CASSFPSTDTQYF. The CDR3 DNA sequence: TGTGCCAGCAGCTTCCCTAGCACAGATACGCAGTATTTT.

CDR3 loop: CATSRAGKGEGTQYF. The DNA of the CDR3 is TGTGCCACCAGCAGAGCGGGGAAGGGTGAGGGGACCCAGTACTTC. This sequence joins TRBV15 and TRBJ2-5; TRBD2 might be the D (5 bases). V lost 1 base, J lost 7 bases, and 16 bases lay in between. This CDR3 comprises 15 residues. Looked up from germline, CDR1 is LNHNV and CDR2 is YYDKDF (reference sequence).

As DNA, the CDR3 is TGTGCCAGCAGCTTAGCGGGCACTAGCACAGATACGCAGTATTTT. Protein: CASSLAGTSTDTQYF. The chain has TRBV7-9 and TRBJ2-3; D is undetermined. The CDR3 is 15 amino acids. The V end lost 0 bases, the J end lost 0 bases, and 7 bases lay between the germline ends. Looked up from germline, CDR1 is SEHNR and CDR2 is FQNEAQ (reference sequence).

The chain links TRBV13 to TRBJ2-1; TRBD2 aligns across 9 bases. Germline values: CDR1 PRHDT, CDR2 FYEKMQ (reference sequence). This CDR3 region has 17 residues. Trimming took 4 bases from V and 5 from J; bases not matched to a gene: 12. CDR3 sequence (DNA): TGTGCCAGCAGCTCCGCCTATGGGCGGGGGGGTAACAATGAGCAGTTCTTC. Its translation: CASSSAYGRGGNNEQFF.

V is TRBV5-4 and J is TRBJ2-6; tentatively, D is TRBD2 (7 bases). The V end was cut by 0 bases, the J end by 3 bases, with 13 bases between. There are 17 residues in the CDR3. Looked up from germline, CDR1 is SGHNT and CDR2 is YYREEE (reference sequence). CDR3: CASSLGGGQRGANVLTF. The DNA of the CDR3 is TGTGCCAGCAGCTTGGGGGGGGGACAACGTGGGGCCAACGTCCTGACTTTC.

The chain recombines TRBV27 with TRBJ2-5; 9 nucleotides match TRBD1. The junction had 3 bases not matched to a gene; V was cut back by 2 bases and J by 11 bases. The CDR3 contains 12 residues. Germline CDR1 reads MNHEY; CDR2 reads SMNVEV (reference sequence). The CDR3 DNA is TGTGCCAGCAGTTTAGACAGGGGGGAGCAGTACTTC. This gives the protein CASSLDRGEQYF.